Sequencing of this T cell receptor beta chain was carried out in a study of CD8 T cells in Susac syndrome. CDR1 and CDR2 from the germline V gene are DFQATT and SNEGSKA (reference sequence). The CDR3 runs 13 residues. V was cut by 3 bases and J by 4 bases, with 10 bases left in between. Reverse transcription used about 0.5 to 1 ug RNA and random hexamers. Multiplex immunoSEQ PCR targeted 54 Vbeta and 13 Jbeta TCR beta segments. TCRdb itself ran the immunoSEQ multiplex PCR reads through MiXCR, one entry per CDR3 protein. The sample yields 130,000 to 150,000 distinct CDR3 sequences, around 94% seen once. TCR beta from blood CD8+ and CD4+ T cells was sequenced. Healthy donors constituted the control group, matched for age and sex. TEMRA cells were enriched by FACS, and CD4+ and CD8+ T cells were negatively isolated.

This TCR was recovered from a human donor in good health. The material sequenced was CD4+ T cells from PBMCs. The rearrangement uses TRBV20-1 and TRBJ1-3; unclear D gene. The CDR3 coding sequence is TGCAGTGCTAGTTCCGGGTCGGGAAACACCATATATTTT. It specifies CSASSGSGNTIYF.